These T cell receptor beta chains were read from a single sample in a study of cytomegalovirus exposure and HLA in healthy donors. Generated by immunoSEQ multiplex PCR, the TCRdb table keeps only in-frame clones and is missing some. This sample has 90,000 to 150,000 clones; 8.5% to 9% occur once, and the top ten carry 5% to 6.5%. The sample taken for sequencing was PBMCs. The origin of the receptors is a woman aged 40-49 years in good health and CMV-seropositive. CDR3s include the opening cysteine and the closing phenylalanine or tryptophan. A D gene is named only where the DNA matches it firmly.

V	D	J	CDR3
TRBV6-4	.	TRBJ1-5	CASSEGLGNQPQHF
TRBV5-1	.	TRBJ2-1	CASSQLRAPNEQFF
TRBV2	TRBD2	TRBJ2-1	CASSLRTSGGTYNEQFF
TRBV19	.	TRBJ1-2	CASRERGSNYGYTF
TRBV12-5	.	TRBJ1-1	CASDRGNTEAFF
TRBV18	.	TRBJ1-2	CASSPGRGSNYGYTF
TRBV28	TRBD1	TRBJ1-1	CASNLTWDRLNTEAFF
TRBV6-6	TRBD1	TRBJ2-1	CASSPPGQGLNEQFF
TRBV9	.	TRBJ2-1	CASSVGQLYNEQFF
TRBV6-1	TRBD1	TRBJ1-2	CASSETGGAYGYTF
TRBV11-2	TRBD2	TRBJ2-2	CASSPTSGNTGELFF
TRBV4-1	.	TRBJ2-7	CASSQAPVRGGDEQYF
TRBV5-1	.	TRBJ1-4	CASSIQATNEKLFF
TRBV19	TRBD1	TRBJ2-3	CASSRQGPGFAQYF
TRBV7-8	TRBD1	TRBJ1-4	CASSSGQTNEKLFF